The 17 T cell receptor beta chains presented below share a single source sample, sequenced in a study of cytomegalovirus exposure and HLA in healthy donors (dated by TCRdb to about 2017). Library preparation employed the immunoSEQ multiplex PCR assay. For the multiplex PCR, a mixture combining 60 forward primers for TCR Vbeta segments and 13 reverse primers for TCR Jbeta segments was used. This immuneACCESS table, as held by TCRdb, lists in-frame sequences with V and J called but not all clones. Of the missing ones, under half trace to an unresolved V gene in checked studies; the others have no known cause. Present in this sample are about 130,000 clones, over 70% of which were seen just once. The ten largest clonotypes hold around 1.8% of the sample. The source material was PBMCs. Receptors originate from a middle-aged woman in good health and CMV-seronegative.

Of note for this clone: The identical CDR3 is also encoded by other nucleotide sequences in the sample. The genes are TRBV10-3 and TRBJ1-6; D remains ambiguous. Trimming took off 2 bases at V and 7 bases at J, with 9 bases between the two ends. Germline CDR1 ENHRY, CDR2 SYGVKD. The CDR3 extends over 14 amino acids. The CDR3 DNA is TGTGCCATCAGTGAGACAGCCAAGAATTCACCCCTCCACTTT. This encodes CAISETAKNSPLHF.

Only a few counts were recorded for this clone. Distinct nucleotide sequences in the sample also encode this CDR3. The chain recombines TRBV7-3 with TRBJ2-1, with 14 bases that match TRBD2. This CDR3 contains 17 residues. V lost 1 base, J lost 3 bases, and 2 bases stayed unmatched. Germline V gene lookup returns CDR1 SGHTA and CDR2 FQGTGA. The DNA for the CDR3 is TGTGCCAGCAGCTTAAGGGGGACTAGCGGGAGCTACAATGAGCAGTTCTTC. Its translation: CASSLRGTSGSYNEQFF. Based on the CDR3 plus reference TRBV7-3 and TRBJ2-1, the full variable domain is GAGVSQTPSNKVTEKGKYVELRCDPISGHTALYWYRQSLGQGPEFLIYFQGTGAADDSGLPNDRFFAVRPEGSVSTLKIQRTERGDSAVYLCASSLRGTSGSYNEQFFGPGTRLTVL.

V and J are TRBV9 and TRBJ1-1; D gene ambiguous. Germline values: CDR1 SGDLS, CDR2 YYNGEE. V gave up 4 bases and J gave up 8 bases, with 15 bases separating them. This CDR3 has 13 amino acids. Written as DNA, the CDR3 is TGTGCCAGCAGCCCCATTCCACTTGTCGAAGCTTTCTTT. Translated, it gives CASSPIPLVEAFF.

The chain carries TRBV19 and TRBJ2-3; D might be TRBD2 (6 bases). CDR1 is LNHDA, CDR2 SQIVND, per germline (reference sequence). The CDR3 length is 12 residues. Deletions cut 4 bases from V and 5 bases from J, with 7 bases between. DNA of the CDR3: TGTGCCAGTAGTAGGGGGGAAGATACGCAGTATTTT. This encodes CASSRGEDTQYF.

This chain connects TRBV6-1 to TRBJ2-7, with 7 positions matching TRBD1. The V gene end was trimmed by 6 bases and the J gene end by 3 bases; junction bases not matched to a gene: 8. In germline, CDR1 is MNHNS, CDR2 SASEGT. CDR3 length equals 14 residues. The CDR3 DNA is TGTGCCAGCAGGAAAGAGACAGGGAACTACGAGCAGTACTTC. Translating it yields CASRKETGNYEQYF.

The chain is built from TRBV9 and TRBJ2-5; 11 positions agree with TRBD2. The J call could be wrong; TRBJ2-7 is a better fit for the DNA end. The CDR3 length is 15 residues. Germline CDR1 and CDR2: SGDLS and YYNGEE. Here the CDR3 DNA reads TGTGCCAGCAGCGTGACTAGCGGGATGTTGTACGAGCAGTACTTC. Translating gives CASSVTSGMLYEQYF.

The chain combines TRBV28 with TRBJ1-1; D remains unclear. Trimming removed 7 bases from V and 2 bases from J, with 17 bases in between. The germline CDR1 and CDR2 sequences are MDHEN and SYDVKM. The CDR3 covers 15 residues. This chain's CDR3 is CASIFSGYTNTEAFF. DNA for the CDR3: TGTGCCAGCATCTTTTCCGGGTATACTAACACTGAAGCTTTCTTT.

This sequence joins TRBV12-5 and TRBJ2-5, with 7 bases fitting TRBD2. The CDR3 totals 13 residues. J was trimmed by 4 bases and V by 8 bases; bases with no gene match: 7. CDR1 and CDR2 from the germline V gene are LGHNT and FRNRAP. The CDR3 DNA is TGTGCTAGTCGGCGGGGGAGGGGAGAGACCCAGTACTTC. This sequence encodes CASRRGRGETQYF.

The rearrangement links TRBV2 to TRBJ2-5; 9 bases agree with TRBD1. The CDR3 extends over 16 amino acids. CDR1 and CDR2 from the germline V gene are SNHLY and FYNNEI. V lost 4 bases to trimming and J lost 5 bases; unmatched junction nucleotides: 11. CDR3 loop: CASSVPLGQGGETQYF. For the CDR3, the DNA is TGTGCCAGCAGTGTGCCGTTGGGACAGGGAGGGGAGACCCAGTACTTC.

A word on this clone: The sample holds other DNA sequences that translate to the same CDR3. The V gene is TRBV7-8, the J gene TRBJ1-4; 8 nucleotides match TRBD1. From germline, CDR1 is SGHVS and CDR2 FQNEAQ. The V gene end was trimmed by 4 bases and the J gene end by 6 bases; junction bases not matched to a gene: 7. This CDR3 is 15 amino acids long. The CDR3 loop is CASSSTGGLYEKLFF. The CDR3 coding sequence is TGTGCCAGCAGCTCCACAGGGGGGCTCTATGAAAAACTGTTTTTT.

This chain joins TRBV2 and TRBJ1-2; D remains unclear. Trimming stripped 4 bases from V and 1 base from J, with 7 bases between. The germline gives CDR1 SNHLY, CDR2 FYNNEI. The CDR3 is 13 amino acids. In nucleotides, the CDR3 is TGTGCCAGCAGTGGGAGCTTTAACTATGGCTACACCTTC. Amino acids: CASSGSFNYGYTF. The variable domain in full, with the rest retrieved from reference TRBV2 and TRBJ1-2, is EPEVTQTPSHQVTQMGQEVILRCVPISNHLYFYWYRQILGQKVEFLVSFYNNEISEKSEIFDDQFSVERPDGSNFTLKIRSTKLEDSAMYFCASSGSFNYGYTFGSGTRLTVV.

V is TRBV6-4 and J is TRBJ2-3, with 7 positions matching TRBD2. CDR3 size: 17 residues. Germline assignment: CDR1 MRHNA and CDR2 SNTAGT. Losses at the gene ends were 2 bases for V and 5 bases for J; bases not matched to a gene: 13. The CDR3 DNA follows: TGTGCCAGCAGTGACCGTTCTCTCGGCGGGAGTCGAGATACGCAGTATTTT. It encodes CASSDRSLGGSRDTQYF.

The CDR3 is CAWSGAGGSYNSPLHF. The CDR3 DNA reads as TGTGCCTGGAGTGGAGCGGGGGGGTCCTATAATTCACCCCTCCACTTT. This chain uses TRBV30 with TRBJ1-6; a possible D gene is TRBD1 (5 bases). Germline lookup yields CDR1 GTSNPN and CDR2 SVGIG (reference sequence). V lost 1 base and J lost 1, with 11 bases in between. The length of the CDR3 is 16 residues.

The chain combines TRBV27 with TRBJ2-5; TRBD1 matches at 8 bases. The J call is uncertain, as TRBJ2-7 better fits the DNA end. The CDR3 runs to 14 residues. Germline lookup yields CDR1 MNHEY and CDR2 SMNVEV (reference sequence). CDR3 amino acids: CASSTRDRSYEQYF. CDR3 sequence (DNA): TGTGCCAGCAGTACCAGGGACAGGTCCTACGAGCAGTACTTC.

This clone has just a few counts. The chain recombines TRBV6-5 with TRBJ2-5, with TRBD2 matching 8 bases. This CDR3 is 14 amino acids long. Germline loops: CDR1 MNHEY, CDR2 SVGAGI. The junction had 7 bases not matched to a gene; V was cut back by 6 bases and J by 4 bases. The CDR3 DNA reads TGTGCCAGCAGGTCCTGGAGCGGGGGAGAGACCCAGTACTTC. This encodes CASRSWSGGETQYF.

J is TRBJ2-7 and V is TRBV5-1, with 13 positions matching TRBD2. From germline, CDR1 is SGHRS and CDR2 YFSETQ. The CDR3 runs 15 residues. V gave up 2 bases and J gave up 3 bases; unmatched junction bases: 2. CDR3 residues: CASSFRLAGGYEQYF. The CDR3 coding sequence is TGCGCCAGCAGCTTTAGACTAGCGGGAGGCTACGAGCAGTACTTC.

The chain combines TRBV27 with TRBJ1-5; tentative D call: TRBD1 (6 bases). This CDR3 comprises 14 residues. Trimming removed 5 bases at V and 2 bases at J, with 10 bases between. Germline values: CDR1 MNHEY, CDR2 SMNVEV (reference sequence). CDR3 protein: CASSLQGGNQPQHF. CDR3 DNA: TGTGCCAGCAGTCTACAGGGTGGCAATCAGCCCCAGCATTTT.